The next 22 T cell receptor beta chains were all read from a single sample in a study of T cell responses to AZD1222 COVID-19 vaccine. Produced via immunoSEQ multiplex PCR; TCRdb's table is partial and in-frame only. The sample holds 85,000 to 90,000 clones; around nine tenths are singletons and the top ten take 2.5% to 3.5%. Sequencing used peripheral blood, obtained on day 0 of AZD1222 vaccination. The receptors stem from an adult in good health.

V is TRBV28 and J is TRBJ1-4, with D possibly being TRBD1 (6 bases). This CDR3 is 15 amino acids long. Germline V CDR1 and CDR2: MDHEN, SYDVKM. V shed 6 bases and J shed 8 bases, with 19 bases lying between them. The CDR3 bases are TGTGCCAGCAGCCAGACCGACAGGCTACAGGAAAAACTGTTTTTT. Its protein is CASSQTDRLQEKLFF.

This chain links TRBV3-1 (or the pseudogene TRBV3-2) with TRBJ1-2; D is uncertain. Germline V CDR1 and CDR2: LGHDT, YNNKEL (reference sequence). V dropped 0 bases and J dropped 2 bases, with 10 bases sitting between them. The CDR3 runs to 15 residues. The CDR3 DNA reads as TGTGCCAGCAGCCAAGAGGGTGGTAACAACTATGGCTACACCTTC. Translating it yields CASSQEGGNNYGYTF.

This rearrangement joins TRBV4-1 to TRBJ1-2, with D possibly being TRBD1 (5 bases). The germline gives CDR1 MGHRA, CDR2 YSYEKL. This CDR3 spans 14 amino acids. The V end lost 4 bases, the J end lost 6 bases, and 15 bases lay between the germline ends. CDR3 sequence: CASSPGPGYDGYTF. The DNA of the CDR3 is TGCGCCAGCAGCCCGGGGCCAGGGTATGATGGCTACACCTTC.

This sequence joins TRBV3-1 (or the pseudogene TRBV3-2) and TRBJ1-1; TRBD1 aligns across 8 bases. With 4 bases clipped from V and 10 bases from J, the junction kept 8 bases outside the gene matches. The CDR3 contains 13 residues. In germline, CDR1 is LGHDT, CDR2 YNNKEL (reference sequence). The CDR3 bases are TGTGCCAGCAGCCTTCGCTCCGGGACAGGAGCTTTCTTT. Encoded protein: CASSLRSGTGAFF.

The chain employs TRBV27 and TRBJ2-1, with 14 bases that match TRBD2. Germline V lookup: CDR1 MNHEY, CDR2 SMNVEV (reference sequence). The CDR3 is 18 amino acids. After removal of 5 bases from V and 3 bases from J, the junction contained 9 bases not matched to a gene. The CDR3 loop is CASSPGTSGGHFYNEQFF. The CDR3 region has the DNA TGTGCCAGCAGTCCCGGGACTAGCGGGGGCCATTTCTACAATGAGCAGTTCTTC.

The genes are TRBV5-1 and TRBJ2-7; D ambiguous. The CDR3 spans 14 residues. Germline CDR1 SGHRS, CDR2 YFSETQ. Deletions cut 0 bases from V and 3 bases from J, with 10 bases between. CDR3 DNA sequence: TGCGCCAGCAGCTTGGAGGGTGCAAGCTACGAGCAGTACTTC. Translation gives CASSLEGASYEQYF.

This sequence joins TRBV28 and TRBJ2-7; 8 bases fit TRBD1. Unmatched junction bases numbered 7, after V lost 6 bases and J lost 3 bases. CDR3 size: 14 residues. Germline V lookup: CDR1 MDHEN, CDR2 SYDVKM. The CDR3 sequence: CASRSTGTGYEQYF. The DNA for the CDR3 is TGTGCCAGCAGGTCTACCGGGACAGGCTACGAGCAGTACTTC.

The CDR3 DNA is TGTGCCAGCAGCCAAGAGATGGGGAATACGCAGTATTTT. This sequence encodes CASSQEMGNTQYF. The chain has TRBV4-2 and TRBJ2-3; D not certain. The V end was cut by 0 bases, the J end by 7 bases, with 8 bases between. CDR1 and CDR2 from the germline V gene are LGHNA and YNFKEQ. The CDR3 loop spans 13 amino acids.

In the case of this clone: A read error is likely, as this CDR3 ends without the conserved phenylalanine or tryptophan. Because the CDR3's place on the DNA is in doubt, the DNA is left out and the CDR3 is given as listed by TCRdb. This sequence joins TRBV7-3 and TRBJ1-1. Germline V CDR1 and CDR2: SGHTA, FQGTGA. The CDR3 is 9 residues long, ends included. The CDR3 reads CASSATGTL.

The chain uses TRBV28 and TRBJ2-7; D is uncertain. CDR3 length equals 12 residues. Germline-derived CDR1 and CDR2 are MDHEN and SYDVKM. V was shortened by 6 bases and J by 4 bases, with 10 bases between the two germline ends. In nucleotides, the CDR3 is TGTGCCAGCAGCAATGACGAGTACGAGCAGTACTTC. This sequence encodes CASSNDEYEQYF. Complete variable domain (other parts from reference TRBV28 and TRBJ2-7): DVKVTQSSRYLVKRTGEKVFLECVQDMDHENMFWYRQDPGLGLRLIYFSYDVKMKEKGDIPEGYSVSREKKERFSLILESASTNQTSMYLCASSNDEYEQYFGPGTRLTVT.

The chain employs TRBV7-9 and TRBJ2-7; D perhaps matches TRBD1 (6 bases). The CDR3 totals 15 residues. V lost 3 bases and J 5 bases, leaving 17 bases between the germline ends. CDR1 and CDR2 (germline): SEHNR, FQNEAQ (reference sequence). The CDR3 region has the DNA TGTGCCAGCAGCTTCCGTGGGGGCGCGACCCACGAGCAGTACTTC. Its protein product is CASSFRGGATHEQYF.

The chain recombines TRBV12-3 or TRBV12-4 with TRBJ1-1; a weak D match, TRBD1 (6 bases). V was pared by 5 bases and J by 6 bases, with 13 bases between. The CDR3 totals 13 residues. The CDR3 is CASSVQGFAEAFF. CDR3 nucleotide sequence: TGTGCCAGCAGTGTACAGGGTTTTGCTGAAGCTTTCTTT.

The genes are TRBV7-9 and TRBJ2-7; 8 bases are a match to TRBD1. Germline V gives CDR1 SEHNR, CDR2 FQNEAQ (reference sequence). V was clipped by 5 bases and J by 2 bases; unmatched bases: 5. CDR3 length: 14 residues. The CDR3 sequence: CASSPDRGTYEQYF. DNA of the CDR3: TGTGCCAGCAGCCCCGACAGGGGAACCTACGAGCAGTACTTC.

The chain carries TRBV11-2 and TRBJ2-1, with 10 bases lining up with TRBD2. Trimming cost V 5 bases and J 4 bases; bases outside gene matches: 8. The CDR3 runs to 16 residues. Looked up from germline, CDR1 is SGHAT and CDR2 is FQNNGV. CDR3 DNA: TGTGCCAGCAGCGGACAAAGGACTAGCGGATACAATGAGCAGTTCTTC. Translation gives CASSGQRTSGYNEQFF. Complete variable domain (other parts from reference TRBV11-2 and TRBJ2-1): EAGVAQSPRYKIIEKRQSVAFWCNPISGHATLYWYQQILGQGPKLLIQFQNNGVVDDSQLPKDRFSAERLKGVDSTLKIQPAKLEDSAVYLCASSGQRTSGYNEQFFGPGTRLTVL.

The V call is TRBV29-1, the J call TRBJ2-2; D remains ambiguous. Germline V gene sequence: CDR1 SQVTM, CDR2 ANQGSEA. V lost 7 bases to trimming and J lost 2 bases, with 11 bases between them. The CDR3 is 13 residues long. CDR3 sequence: CSATSQNTGELFF. For the CDR3, the DNA is TGCAGCGCAACCAGTCAAAACACCGGGGAGCTGTTTTTT.

The gene calls are TRBV5-4 and TRBJ2-3, with a tentative D call TRBD2 (6 bases). The ends were cut back, 0 bases at V and 1 base at J, with 12 bases in the middle. This CDR3 spans 16 amino acids. CDR1 and CDR2 from the germline V gene are SGHNT and YYREEE (reference sequence). The CDR3 reads CASSLVGGRGTDTQYF. The CDR3 nucleotides are TGTGCCAGCAGCTTGGTGGGGGGACGCGGCACAGATACGCAGTATTTT.

There are a few counts of this clone. This chain uses TRBV7-9 with TRBJ2-7; a possible D gene is TRBD1 (6 bases). CDR1 SEHNR and CDR2 FQNEAQ come from the germline V gene (reference sequence). The CDR3 has 14 amino acids. Trimming took 2 bases from V and 0 from J, leaving 8 bases between them. Here the CDR3 DNA reads TGTGCCAGCAGCTTAACAGGGCTCTCCTACGAGCAGTACTTC. As protein: CASSLTGLSYEQYF.

For this clone: This same CDR3 is encoded by further DNA sequences in the sample. This chain connects TRBV6-5 to TRBJ1-4, with 7 bases aligning to TRBD1. With V trimmed by 2 bases and J by 4 bases, 4 bases remained unmatched. The germline CDR1 and CDR2 sequences are MNHEY and SVGAGI. The CDR3 length is 15 residues. The CDR3 here is CASSYTTGNNEKLFF. DNA of the CDR3: TGTGCCAGCAGTTACACGACAGGGAATAATGAAAAACTGTTTTTT.

The chain employs TRBV5-5 and TRBJ2-1; 8 bases are shared with TRBD1. With V trimmed by 4 bases and J by 2 bases, 2 bases remained unmatched. CDR1 is SGHKS and CDR2 is YYEKEE in the germline V gene (reference sequence). The CDR3 loop spans 14 amino acids. Here the CDR3 DNA reads TGTGCCAGCAGCAACAGGGGGACCTACAATGAGCAGTTCTTC. Translated: CASSNRGTYNEQFF.

The chain couples TRBV28 to TRBJ2-1; D is unclear. The germline V gene has CDR1 MDHEN and CDR2 SYDVKM. V lost 3 bases to trimming and J lost 4 bases, with 4 bases between them. The CDR3 extends over 12 amino acids. The DNA of the CDR3 is TGTGCCAGCAGTTTGCGGTACAATGAGCAGTTCTTC. As protein: CASSLRYNEQFF.

The rearrangement uses TRBV9 and TRBJ2-2, with 9 bases that match TRBD1. The CDR3 length is 15 residues. CDR1 and CDR2 (germline): SGDLS, YYNGEE. The junction had 4 bases not matched to a gene; V was cut back by 0 bases and J by 7 bases. As DNA, the CDR3 is TGTGCCAGCAGCGTAGGGGGACAGGGTATCGGGGAGCTGTTTTTT. Its protein is CASSVGGQGIGELFF.

The chain has TRBV28 and TRBJ1-4; D is ambiguous. Trimming cost V 6 bases and J 0 bases, with 11 bases left between them. This CDR3 region has 15 residues. The germline V gene has CDR1 MDHEN and CDR2 SYDVKM. This CDR3 is CASSSFSATNEKLFF. The CDR3 bases are TGTGCCAGCAGCTCTTTTTCTGCAACTAATGAAAAACTGTTTTTT.